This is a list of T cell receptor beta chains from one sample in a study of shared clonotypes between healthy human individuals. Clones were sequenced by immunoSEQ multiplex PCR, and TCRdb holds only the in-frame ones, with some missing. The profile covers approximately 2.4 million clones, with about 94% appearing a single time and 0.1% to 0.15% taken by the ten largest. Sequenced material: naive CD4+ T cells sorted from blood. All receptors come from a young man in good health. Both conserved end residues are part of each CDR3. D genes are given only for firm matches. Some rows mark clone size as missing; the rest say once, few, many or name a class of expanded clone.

TGTGCCAGCCTCCCTGGGTACGAGCAGTACTTC	CASLPGYEQYF	TRBV19	-	TRBJ2-7	-
TGTGCCAGCAGCCAGTCCTCCTACGAGCAGTACTTC	CASSQSSYEQYF	TRBV14	-	TRBJ2-7	-
TGTGCCAGCAGTTTTTGGGGGCGGGAGGGTGAAAAACTGTTTTTT	CASSFWGREGEKLFF	TRBV28	-	TRBJ1-4	-
TGCGCCAGCAGCCAAGGACTAGCGGGGGTTAACTACAATGAGCAGTTCTTC	CASSQGLAGVNYNEQFF	TRBV4-1	-	TRBJ2-1	TRBD2
TGTGCCAGCAGTGGGGGGGAGCCACCAGATACGCAGTATTTT	CASSGGEPPDTQYF	TRBV6-1	-	TRBJ2-3	-
TGTGCCAGCAGCGGACAGGGGGCTAATTCACCCCTCCACTTT	CASSGQGANSPLHF	TRBV7-8	-	TRBJ1-6	TRBD1
TGTGCCAGCTCACCCGACGTAGGGCCCACAAACACCATATATTTT	CASSPDVGPTNTIYF	TRBV18	-	TRBJ1-3	-
TGTGCCAGCAGCTTCCCGGGACTAGCAAGTAATGAGCAGTTCTTC	CASSFPGLASNEQFF	TRBV5-4	-	TRBJ2-1	TRBD2
TGTGCCAGCAGCTTCAGGGACCCCCCAACCACCGGGGAGCTGTTTTTT	CASSFRDPPTTGELFF	TRBV7-2	-	TRBJ2-2	-
TGTGCCAGCAGCGCCCGGGACCGACCTAATGAAAAACTGTTTTTT	CASSARDRPNEKLFF	TRBV9	-	TRBJ1-4	-
TGTGCCAGCAGCCAAGATCAGGGCCTGTTCATGAACACTGAAGCTTTCTTT	CASSQDQGLFMNTEAFF	TRBV14	-	TRBJ1-1	-
TGTGCCAGCAGTTTAAGGACTAGCGGGAGAGACAATGAGCAGTTCTTC	CASSLRTSGRDNEQFF	TRBV27	-	TRBJ2-1	TRBD2
TGCGCCAGCAGCCAGGGACTAGCGGGAGTCGATTGGTTCTTC	CASSQGLAGVDWFF	TRBV5-1	-	TRBJ2-1	TRBD2
TGTGCCAGCAGTTATTACAGGGAGAACTATGGCTACACCTTC	CASSYYRENYGYTF	TRBV6-5	-	TRBJ1-2	-
TGTGCCAGCAGCCGGACAGGGAGCCCCTACGAGCAGTACTTC	CASSRTGSPYEQYF	TRBV27	-	TRBJ2-7	TRBD1
TGTGCCAGCAGCACACAGGGGACAGGTCAGCCCCAGCATTTT	CASSTQGTGQPQHF	TRBV6-1	-	TRBJ1-5	TRBD1
TGTGCCAGCCGCTCCTCCGGGACAGTAAAAGAGACCCAGTACTTC	CASRSSGTVKETQYF	TRBV25-1	-	TRBJ2-5	TRBD1
TGCGCCAGCAGTGAGTCGATGGGGCTAGCTGTGCGCACAGATACGCAGTATTTT	CASSESMGLAVRTDTQYF	TRBV10-1	-	TRBJ2-3	-
TGTGCCAGCAGTTTAATAGGGTTGGAGACCCAGTACTTC	CASSLIGLETQYF	TRBV28	-	TRBJ2-5	-
TGCGCCAGCAGCTGGGATAGCAATCAGCCCCAGCATTTT	CASSWDSNQPQHF	TRBV5-1	few	TRBJ1-5	-
TGTGCCAGCAGAACTAGCACAGATACGCAGTATTTT	CASRTSTDTQYF	TRBV6-5	-	TRBJ2-3	-
TGTGCCAGTAGGGGAACCCATGACACCGGGGAGCTGTTTTTT	CASRGTHDTGELFF	TRBV19	-	TRBJ2-2	-
TGTGCCAGCAGCTTAGAGCATCTAGGGGCTGAGACCCAGTACTTC	CASSLEHLGAETQYF	TRBV11-2	-	TRBJ2-5	-
TGTGCCAGCAGTTTATTTTCTTCGCCTCAGACCGACGAGCAGTACTTC	CASSLFSSPQTDEQYF	TRBV27	-	TRBJ2-7	-
TGTGCCAGCAGGGTTGGGGGGACTAATTCACCCCTCCACTTT	CASRVGGTNSPLHF	TRBV6-1	once	TRBJ1-6	-
TGTGCCAGCAAAACAGAGTTAGTTAGCAATCAGCCCCAGCATTTT	CASKTELVSNQPQHF	TRBV6-1	-	TRBJ1-5	-
TGTGCCAGCAGTTACGGGGGAGTTCACACTGAAGCTTTCTTT	CASSYGGVHTEAFF	TRBV6-5	-	TRBJ1-1	-
TGTGCCAGCAGGCCCCTGGACTCCTACGAGCAGTACTTC	CASRPLDSYEQYF	TRBV13	-	TRBJ2-7	-
TGCGCCAGCAGTGAGAGGGGTAGCAAGGTTCCAGATACGCAGTATTTT	CASSERGSKVPDTQYF	TRBV10-1	-	TRBJ2-3	-